Listed below are T cell receptor beta chains from one sample, sequenced in a study of cytomegalovirus exposure and HLA in healthy donors. Repertoires were generated with immunoSEQ multiplex PCR, while TCRdb's copy carries only in-frame clones and drops some. The sample yields more than 100,000 clones, around 80% seen once. The sequenced sample was PBMCs. These receptors were obtained from a female donor in good health and CMV-seropositive. Each CDR3 is given with its conserved first and last residue. The D gene is left open where the match is weak. A clone size is listed for some rows: how often the clone was seen (once, few, many), or a class if it is expanded.

>TRBV14|TRBJ2-5|.|TRBD2
CASSQGLAGVETQYF
TGTGCCAGCAGCCAAGGGCTAGCGGGGGTAGAGACCCAGTACTTC
>TRBV6-5|TRBJ2-5|few|.
CASSLLANLETQYF
TGTGCCAGCAGCCTCCTAGCGAATCTAGAGACCCAGTACTTC
>TRBV19|TRBJ2-2|.|TRBD1
CASSMRIGTGITGELFF
TGTGCCAGTAGTATGAGGATAGGGACAGGGATCACCGGGGAGCTGTTTTTT
>TRBV27|TRBJ2-7|.|.
CASSFGHEQYF
TGTGCCAGCAGTTTTGGCCACGAGCAGTACTTC
>TRBV27|TRBJ1-2|.|TRBD1
CASSLYQGTAYGYTF
TGTGCCAGCAGTTTATATCAGGGGACAGCTTATGGCTACACCTTC
>TRBV27|TRBJ2-5|.|.
CASGVGGAQETQYF
TGTGCCAGCGGGGTTGGAGGGGCGCAAGAGACCCAGTACTTC
>TRBV5-1|TRBJ1-1|.|TRBD1
CASSFAGTANTEAFF
TGCGCCAGCAGCTTTGCCGGGACAGCAAACACTGAAGCTTTCTTT
>TRBV6-1|TRBJ1-2|few|.
CASIPPEGYGYTF
TGTGCCAGCATCCCCCCGGAGGGCTATGGCTACACCTTC
>TRBV5-6|TRBJ1-4|few|.
CASSLGSQEKLFF
TGTGCCAGCAGCTTGGGGAGCCAGGAAAAACTGTTTTTT
>TRBV7-2|TRBJ2-2|once|.
CASSLLAYTGELFF
TGTGCCAGCAGCTTACTAGCATACACCGGGGAGCTGTTTTTT
>TRBV27|TRBJ2-5|.|.
CASAATGYGETQYF
TGTGCCAGCGCCGCTACAGGGTATGGAGAGACCCAGTACTTC
>TRBV7-2|TRBJ1-5|few|.
CASSLVGDNQPQHF
TGTGCCAGCAGCTTAGTAGGGGACAATCAGCCCCAGCATTTT
>TRBV9|TRBJ1-2|.|.
CASSVATGYHGYTF
TGTGCCAGCAGCGTAGCTACCGGGTACCATGGCTACACCTTC
>TRBV2|TRBJ2-7|.|.
CASRDGQGLYEQYF
TGTGCCAGCAGGGACGGACAGGGACTATACGAGCAGTACTTC
>TRBV5-6|TRBJ2-1|few|.
CASSLGGRPWHEQFF
TGTGCCAGCAGCTTGGGGGGGCGGCCTTGGCATGAGCAGTTCTTC
>TRBV30|TRBJ1-4|.|.
CAWSPGHSEKLFF
TGTGCCTGGAGTCCCGGACACTCCGAAAAACTGTTTTTT
>TRBV25-1|TRBJ2-7|.|.
CASSELRGTQAGQYF
TGTGCCAGCAGTGAGTTGAGAGGAACGCAAGCCGGGCAGTACTTC
>TRBV9|TRBJ1-6|.|TRBD1
CASSVGGQGNSPLHF
TGTGCCAGCAGCGTAGGAGGACAGGGGAATTCACCCCTCCACTTT
>TRBV7-9|TRBJ1-6|.|.
CASSEVGGHSPLHF
TGTGCCAGCAGCGAGGTGGGGGGGCACTCACCCCTCCACTTT
>TRBV27|TRBJ2-3|.|TRBD2
CASSPLMAGGHTQYF
TGTGCCAGCAGTCCACTCATGGCGGGGGGGCATACGCAGTATTTT
>TRBV28|TRBJ1-2|once|.
CAASGGYIF
TGTGCCGCTTCGGGGGGCTACATCTTC
>TRBV6-5|TRBJ1-1|once|.
CASSYSPGRGTEAFF
TGTGCCAGCAGTTATTCACCGGGCCGGGGCACTGAAGCTTTCTTT
>TRBV6-6|TRBJ2-7|.|.
CATKERQGYEQYF
TGTGCCACAAAGGAGAGGCAGGGCTACGAGCAGTACTTC
>TRBV30|TRBJ1-5|.|.
CAWSQGWDQPQHF
TGTGCCTGGAGCCAGGGTTGGGATCAGCCCCAGCATTTT
>TRBV6-4|TRBJ2-5|.|.
CASSLNTQETQYF
TGTGCCAGCAGTTTAAACACCCAAGAGACCCAGTACTTC
>TRBV7-9|TRBJ2-2|.|TRBD1
CASSLRTGHTGELFF
TGTGCCAGCAGCTTAAGGACAGGTCACACCGGGGAGCTGTTTTTT
>TRBV19|TRBJ1-1|.|TRBD1
CASSTPDRGRRTEAFF
TGTGCCAGTAGTACCCCGGACAGGGGAAGAAGAACTGAAGCTTTCTTT
>TRBV5-1|TRBJ1-2|once|TRBD1
CASSLGTGAVYGYTF
TGCGCCAGCAGCTTGGGGACAGGGGCTGTCTATGGCTACACCTTC
>TRBV7-9|TRBJ2-1|.|.
CASSLDREQFF
TGTGCCAGCAGCTTAGATCGTGAGCAGTTCTTC
>TRBV5-1|TRBJ1-3|few|.
CASSFQGSQEGNTIYF
TGCGCCAGCAGCTTTCAGGGCAGCCAGGAAGGAAACACCATATATTTT
>TRBV30|TRBJ1-1|.|.
CAWSAARNTEAFF
TGTGCCTGGAGTGCTGCCAGGAACACTGAAGCTTTCTTT
>TRBV19|TRBJ2-2|.|TRBD1
CAGQGGTGELFF
TGTGCCGGACAGGGTGGCACCGGGGAGCTGTTTTTT
>TRBV30|TRBJ1-5|.|TRBD1
CAWGRWTGDQPQHF
TGTGCCTGGGGCCGGTGGACAGGGGATCAGCCCCAGCATTTT
>TRBV11-3|TRBJ2-3|once|TRBD2
CASSLGGGGKADTQYF
TGTGCCAGCAGCTTAGGGGGCGGGGGGAAGGCAGATACGCAGTATTTT
>TRBV9|TRBJ1-1|.|TRBD1
CASSETGQGTEAFF
TGTGCCAGCAGCGAAACGGGACAGGGCACTGAAGCTTTCTTT
>TRBV7-6|TRBJ1-2|.|TRBD1
CASSGTGGGGYTF
TGTGCCAGCAGCGGCACAGGGGGCGGGGGCTACACCTTC
>TRBV6-1|TRBJ1-2|.|.
CASSTGRNYGYTF
TGTGCCAGCAGTACAGGGCGGAACTATGGCTACACCTTC